This is a list of T cell receptor beta chains from one sample in a study of blood T cell repertoires in COVID-19. This table comes from immunoSEQ multiplex PCR, and its TCRdb copy is limited to in-frame clones, with some not included. The sample consists of over 100,000 clones, roughly 83% of them appearing once. Sequenced material: peripheral blood. These receptors originate from a woman older than 75 with acute or convalescent COVID-19. Both conserved end residues are part of each CDR3. A D gene is named only where the DNA matches it firmly. Rows may omit the clone size; those that give it use once, few, many or a size class.

V	D	J	size	DNA	CDR3
TRBV15	NA	TRBJ1-5	NA	TGTGCCACCAGCAGAGAGCGGGACAGCAATCAGCCCCAGCATTTT	CATSRERDSNQPQHF
TRBV5-1	TRBD2	TRBJ2-2	NA	TGCGCCAGCAGCTTGTCGAGCGGGGGGGCGAACACCGGGGAGCTGTTTTTT	CASSLSSGGANTGELFF
TRBV4-1	TRBD1	TRBJ1-4	few	TGCGCCAGCAGCCGAACTATGACAGGGTCCAGAAAACTGTTTTTT	CASSRTMTGSRKLFF
TRBV30	NA	TRBJ2-7	NA	TGTGCCTGGCGAAGGGGGTTGGGAGAGCAGTACTTC	CAWRRGLGEQYF
TRBV4-3	NA	TRBJ1-5	NA	TGCGCCAGCAGCCAAGGGTCGGGAGCTCAGCCCCAGCATTTT	CASSQGSGAQPQHF
TRBV11-2	TRBD1	TRBJ1-1	NA	TGTGCCAGCAGCGCCCGGACAGGGGTTGGGGCTGAAGCTTTCTTT	CASSARTGVGAEAFF
TRBV19	NA	TRBJ2-2	NA	TGTGCCAGTAGTAGGGCGAATAGCGACGGGGAGCTGTTTTTT	CASSRANSDGELFF
TRBV5-5	NA	TRBJ1-4	NA	TGTGCCAGCAGTTTATACAGCGGAACTAATGAAAAACTGTTTTTT	CASSLYSGTNEKLFF
TRBV18	TRBD1	TRBJ2-7	NA	TGTGCCAGCTCACTTGGACAGGGGCTCTACGAGCAGTACTTC	CASSLGQGLYEQYF
TRBV5-1	NA	TRBJ2-7	NA	TGCGCCAGCAGCTTGTCAGGGTCATCCTACGAGCAGTACTTC	CASSLSGSSYEQYF
TRBV28	NA	TRBJ1-3	NA	TGTGCCAGCACCGATCTAAGGGGCCCTGGAAACACCATATATTTT	CASTDLRGPGNTIYF
TRBV6-4	TRBD1	TRBJ1-2	NA	TGTGCCAGCAGGGCTACAGGGGGCAAGGGTGGCTACACCTTC	CASRATGGKGGYTF
TRBV5-4	NA	TRBJ2-5	NA	TGTGCCAGCAGCTCGGCAGGGGTGGGAGAGACCCAGTACTTC	CASSSAGVGETQYF
TRBV19	NA	TRBJ1-1	NA	TGTGCCAGTAGCAATACAGCGGACACTGAAGCTTTCTTT	CASSNTADTEAFF
TRBV3-1/TRBV3-2	TRBD1	TRBJ2-2	NA	TGTGCCAGCAGCCAACTAGACAGGGGGAACACCGGGGAGCTGTTTTTT	CASSQLDRGNTGELFF
TRBV9	TRBD2	TRBJ2-1	NA	TGTGCCAGCAGCGTAGCGGGGGGGACTTCCTACAATGAGCAGTTCTTC	CASSVAGGTSYNEQFF
TRBV7-9	NA	TRBJ1-1	many	TGTGCCAGCAGCCCGAATGGACAGCCAAACACTGAAGCTTTCTTT	CASSPNGQPNTEAFF
TRBV5-6	NA	TRBJ1-2	once	TGTGCCAGCAGCTTGGTTCCCAGTTACGGCTACACCTTC	CASSLVPSYGYTF
TRBV19	NA	TRBJ1-2	NA	TGTGCCAGTAGTATAGATTCAGGAGGACCGTCTGGCTACACCTTC	CASSIDSGGPSGYTF
TRBV6-5	NA	TRBJ2-1	NA	TGTGCCAGCGGTCTGGAACAGAATGAGCAGTTCTTC	CASGLEQNEQFF
TRBV19	TRBD2	TRBJ2-7	NA	TGTGCCAGTAGAGGGGGACTAGCGGGTGCCTACGAGCAGTACTTC	CASRGGLAGAYEQYF
TRBV7-2	TRBD1	TRBJ1-2	NA	TGTGCCAGCAGCTCGGGACAGGGGCTTGGCTACACCTTC	CASSSGQGLGYTF
TRBV28	NA	TRBJ1-1	NA	TGTGCCAGCAGTCCGGCCGGGGGGGCGAACACTGAAGCTTTCTTT	CASSPAGGANTEAFF
TRBV7-3	TRBD1	TRBJ2-7	NA	TGTGCCAGCAGCTTAACGGGGACAGGGGGCTTCGAGCAGTACTTC	CASSLTGTGGFEQYF
TRBV7-9	TRBD1	TRBJ2-4	once	TGTGCCAGCAGCTTCCACTCGACAGGGACAACCAAAAACATTCAGTACTTC	CASSFHSTGTTKNIQYF
TRBV3-1/TRBV3-2	NA	TRBJ2-7	NA	TGTGCCAGCAGCTTCGACAGATCCTACGAGCAGTACTTC	CASSFDRSYEQYF
TRBV6-1	NA	TRBJ1-2	NA	TGTGCCAGCAGTGAAAATCCCCCCGTCTCTAACTATGGCTACACCTTC	CASSENPPVSNYGYTF
TRBV28	TRBD1	TRBJ2-2	NA	TGTGCCAGCAGAACAGGGGGAACCGGGGAGCTGTTTTTT	CASRTGGTGELFF
TRBV19	NA	TRBJ1-2	NA	TGTGCCAGTAGTACCGAATCAGGGGAGGGCTACACCTTC	CASSTESGEGYTF
TRBV19	NA	TRBJ2-3	NA	TGTGCCAGTAGTATTGAGGGGACAACTAGCACAGATACGCAGTATTTT	CASSIEGTTSTDTQYF
TRBV6-5	NA	TRBJ2-1	NA	TGTGCCAGCAGTCAGGGACATGGGACCTTCAATGAGCAGTTCTTC	CASSQGHGTFNEQFF